The sequence of this T cell receptor beta chain was determined in a study of T cells in Graves' hyperthyroidism and ophthalmopathy. Notes on the study in general: Patients with ophthalmopathy were separated from those with stable hyperthyroidism by a 13 V-J model.

RNA transcripts served as the template for amplifying TCR beta CDR3 regions. A first-round RT-PCR of the TCR CDR3 used the HTBI primer set. TCRdb reanalysed the multiplex PCR reads using MiXCR and keeps one entry per CDR3 protein. The sample records some 600,000 distinct CDR3 sequences, around 13% being singletons. This clonotype was detected many times. What it recognizes is unknown. There are 13 residues in the CDR3. The V gene's germline CDR1 is SGHRS and CDR2 YFSETQ. V was shortened by 0 bases and J by 6 bases, with 7 bases between the two germline ends. The hyperthyroidism patients had all been newly diagnosed, and their disease duration was under 2 months. Their ages ranged from 18 to 65 years. Reasons for excluding patients were uncontrolled infection, other autoimmune disease, pregnancy or lactation. Orbital computed tomography and thyroid ultrasound, together with serum TRAb and thyroxine and clinical symptoms, were used for diagnoses.

The chain employs TRBV5-1 and TRBJ2-1; D call uncertain. The sequenced sample was blood. This TCR came from a young woman with Graves' hyperthyroidism that later progressed to Graves' ophthalmopathy. This CDR3 reads CASSLVVANEQFF. CDR3 sequence (DNA): TGCGCCAGCAGCTTGGTTGTAGCCAATGAGCAGTTCTTC. The full variable domain, in which reference TRBV5-1 and TRBJ2-1 provide the parts outside the CDR3, is KAGVTQTPRYLIKTRGQQVTLSCSPISGHRSVSWYQQTPGQGLQFLFEYFSETQRNKGNFPGRFSGRQFSNSRSEMNVSTLELGDSALYLCASSLVVANEQFFGPGTRLTVL.